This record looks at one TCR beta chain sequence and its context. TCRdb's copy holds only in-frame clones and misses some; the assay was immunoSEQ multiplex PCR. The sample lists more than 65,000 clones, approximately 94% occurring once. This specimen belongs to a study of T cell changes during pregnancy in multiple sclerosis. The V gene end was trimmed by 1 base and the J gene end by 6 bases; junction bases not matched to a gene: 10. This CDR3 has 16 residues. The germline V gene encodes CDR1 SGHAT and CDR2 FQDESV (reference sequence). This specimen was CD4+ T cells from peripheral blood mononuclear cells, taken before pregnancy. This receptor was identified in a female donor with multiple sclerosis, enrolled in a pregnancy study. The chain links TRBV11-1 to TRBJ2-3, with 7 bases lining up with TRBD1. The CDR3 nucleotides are TGTGCCAGCAGCTTAGGACTGGACAGGTCCATGGATACGCAGTATTTT. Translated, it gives CASSLGLDRSMDTQYF.